This T cell receptor (beta chain) appears in the sequencing data of a study of Ad26.COV2.S vaccination and SARS-CoV-2 variants. The treatment was: 15 to 20 received Ad26.COV2.S at low or high dose, single or two shots; a few received placebo; per-sample allocation not given. It was on day 63 after the first vaccine or placebo injection that samples were taken. The assay was immunoSEQ multiplex PCR, and TCRdb's table has in-frame clones only and misses some. The data hold roughly 700,000 clones, with 80% to 90% observed a single time. The receptor was isolated from a person between 18 and 65 years old who received the Ad26.COV2.S COVID-19 vaccine or a placebo. The sample here was peripheral blood, taken in a trial of Ad26.COV2.S vaccine versus placebo.

CDR3 region: CASSFGSENYGYTF. CDR3 in DNA: TGTGCCAGCAGCTTTGGGTCGGAGAACTATGGCTACACCTTC. The chain carries TRBV7-2 and TRBJ1-2; D is unclear. V lost 3 bases and J 2 bases, leaving 10 bases between the germline ends. From germline, CDR1 is SGHTA and CDR2 FQGNSA. The CDR3 is made up of 14 amino acids.